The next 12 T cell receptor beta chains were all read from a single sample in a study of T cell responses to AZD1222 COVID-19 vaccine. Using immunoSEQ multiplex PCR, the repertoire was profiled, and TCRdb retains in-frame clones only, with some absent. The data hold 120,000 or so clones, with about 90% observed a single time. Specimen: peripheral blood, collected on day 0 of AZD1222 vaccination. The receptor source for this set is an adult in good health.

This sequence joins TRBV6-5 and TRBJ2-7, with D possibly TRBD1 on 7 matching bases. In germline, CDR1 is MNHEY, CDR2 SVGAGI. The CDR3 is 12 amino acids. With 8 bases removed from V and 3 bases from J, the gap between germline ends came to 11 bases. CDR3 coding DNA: TGTGCCAGCGCGGGACAGTACTACGAGCAGTACTTC. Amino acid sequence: CASAGQYYEQYF.

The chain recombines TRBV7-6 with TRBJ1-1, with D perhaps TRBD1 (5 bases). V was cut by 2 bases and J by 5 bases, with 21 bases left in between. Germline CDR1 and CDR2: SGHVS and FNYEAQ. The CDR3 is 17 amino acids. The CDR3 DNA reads TGTGCCAGCAGCTTAAGGGACCCCGGGCGTTTAGGGACTGAAGCTTTCTTT. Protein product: CASSLRDPGRLGTEAFF.

The CDR3 reads CASSLPRLRASPLHF. The CDR3, as DNA: TGTGCCAGCAGTTTACCCCGGCTCAGGGCCTCACCCCTCCACTTT. The rearrangement uses TRBV28 and TRBJ1-6; possible D gene TRBD1, 5 bases. V was cut by 2 bases and J by 10 bases, with 15 bases left in between. The CDR3 sequence is 15 residues long. CDR1 is MDHEN and CDR2 is SYDVKM in the germline V gene.

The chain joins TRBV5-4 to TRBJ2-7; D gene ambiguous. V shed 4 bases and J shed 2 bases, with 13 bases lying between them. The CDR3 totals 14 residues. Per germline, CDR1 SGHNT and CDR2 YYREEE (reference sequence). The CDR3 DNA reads TGTGCCAGCAGCCGCGCCGCACAAACCTACGAGCAGTACTTC. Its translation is CASSRAAQTYEQYF.

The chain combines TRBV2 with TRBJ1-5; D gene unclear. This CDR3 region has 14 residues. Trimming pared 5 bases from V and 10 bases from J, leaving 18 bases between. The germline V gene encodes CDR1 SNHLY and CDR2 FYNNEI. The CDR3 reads CASSQDDSRRPQHF. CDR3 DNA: TGTGCCAGCAGTCAGGACGATTCCCGACGTCCCCAGCATTTT.

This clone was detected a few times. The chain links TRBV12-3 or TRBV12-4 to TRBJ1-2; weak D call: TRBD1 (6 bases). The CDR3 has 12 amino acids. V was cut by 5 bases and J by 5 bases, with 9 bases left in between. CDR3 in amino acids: CASSTGKYGYTF. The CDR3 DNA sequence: TGTGCCAGCAGTACAGGGAAGTATGGCTACACCTTC.

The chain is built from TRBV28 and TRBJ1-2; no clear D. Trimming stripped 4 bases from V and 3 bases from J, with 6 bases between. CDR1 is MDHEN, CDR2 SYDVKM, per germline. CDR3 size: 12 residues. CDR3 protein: CASSWIHYGYTF. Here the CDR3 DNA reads TGTGCCAGCAGTTGGATTCACTATGGCTACACCTTC.

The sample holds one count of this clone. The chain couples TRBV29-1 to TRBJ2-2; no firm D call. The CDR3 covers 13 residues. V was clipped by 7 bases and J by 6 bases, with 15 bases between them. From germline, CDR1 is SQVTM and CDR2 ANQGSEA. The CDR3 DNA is TGCAGCGCCTCCAGACGCTCCCCCGGGGAGCTGTTTTTT. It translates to CSASRRSPGELFF.

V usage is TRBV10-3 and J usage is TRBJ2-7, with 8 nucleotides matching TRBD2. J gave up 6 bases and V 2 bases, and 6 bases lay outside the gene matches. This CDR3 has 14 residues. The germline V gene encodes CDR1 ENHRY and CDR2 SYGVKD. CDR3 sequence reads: CAISEPGLAGEQYF. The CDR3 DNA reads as TGTGCCATCAGTGAGCCCGGACTAGCTGGCGAGCAGTACTTC.

The CDR3 DNA follows: TGTGCCAGCAGCTCATGGGAGGGGGGCTCGTATGAGGGTGAGCAGTTCTTC. Translated, it gives CASSSWEGGSYEGEQFF. This chain uses TRBV7-9 with TRBJ2-1; D is possibly TRBD2 (7 bases). The CDR3 length is 17 residues. Deletions cut 4 bases from V and 9 bases from J, with 25 bases between. Germline lookup yields CDR1 SEHNR and CDR2 FQNEAQ (reference sequence).

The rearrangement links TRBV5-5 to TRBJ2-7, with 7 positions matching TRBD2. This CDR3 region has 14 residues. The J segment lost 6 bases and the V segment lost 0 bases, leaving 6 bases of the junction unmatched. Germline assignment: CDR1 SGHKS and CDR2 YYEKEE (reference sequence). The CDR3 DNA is TGTGCCAGCAGCTTGGCTAGCGGAGGAGGCGAGCAGTACTTC. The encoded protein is CASSLASGGGEQYF.

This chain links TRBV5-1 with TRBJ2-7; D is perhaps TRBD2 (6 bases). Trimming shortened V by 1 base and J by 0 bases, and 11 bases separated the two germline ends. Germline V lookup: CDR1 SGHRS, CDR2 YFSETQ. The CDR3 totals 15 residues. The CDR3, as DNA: TGCGCCAGCAGCTTGTTGACTAGAACCTCCTACGAGCAGTACTTC. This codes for CASSLLTRTSYEQYF.